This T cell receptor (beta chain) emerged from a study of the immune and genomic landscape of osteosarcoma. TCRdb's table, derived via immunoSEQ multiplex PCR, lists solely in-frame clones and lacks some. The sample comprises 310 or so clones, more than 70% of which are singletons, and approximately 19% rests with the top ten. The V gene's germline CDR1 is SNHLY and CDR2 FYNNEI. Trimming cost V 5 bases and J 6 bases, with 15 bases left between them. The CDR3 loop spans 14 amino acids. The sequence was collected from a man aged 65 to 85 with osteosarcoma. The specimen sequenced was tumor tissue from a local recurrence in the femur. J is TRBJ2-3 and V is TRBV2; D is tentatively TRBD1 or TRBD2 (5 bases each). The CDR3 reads CASSLGLPGDTQYF. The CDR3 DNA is TGTGCCAGCAGTCTTGGACTCCCAGGGGATACGCAGTATTTT.